This TCR beta chain was sequenced in a study of beta chain features in type 1 diabetes. As every portion of the isolated RNA was reverse transcribed, the sequencing read expressed TCRB transcripts. Sequencing was performed with immunoSEQ multiplex PCR; in TCRdb, only in-frame clones are kept and a portion is missing. The data contain 350,000 or so clones, 15% to 20% of them singletons. This clone was recorded a few times. The CDR3 extends over 17 amino acids. The V and J ends lost 1 base and 0 bases respectively, with 12 bases between them. Germline assignment: CDR1 KGHSH and CDR2 LQKENI. This receptor was obtained from a woman aged 18-29 years in good health. Sequencing was performed on naive CD4+ T cells from blood. This chain joins TRBV18 and TRBJ2-2; possibly TRBD1 for D (5 bases). The CDR3 is CASSPQSTVANTGELFF. The DNA of the CDR3 is TGTGCCAGCTCACCACAGTCGACAGTGGCGAACACCGGGGAGCTGTTTTTT. The entire variable domain, with the rest obtained from reference TRBV18 and TRBJ2-2, is as follows: NAGVMQNPRHLVRRRGQEARLRCSPMKGHSHVYWYRQLPEEGLKFMVYLQKENIIDESGMPKERFSAEFPKEGPSILRIQQVVRGDSAAYFCASSPQSTVANTGELFFGEGSRLTVL.